This T cell receptor beta chain was retrieved from a study of long-term antiretroviral therapy in people with HIV. Study-level findings and limits: Diversity measured after ART increased yet remained under transplant donor controls. Dominance of pre-ART expanded clones persisted, fluctuating and often declining after ART. Data on ART adherence, viral resistance or therapy changes were unavailable.

CDR1 and CDR2 from the germline V gene are SGHRS and YFSETQ. The V gene lost 6 bases and the J gene lost 6 bases, with 21 bases spanning the gap. CDR3 length equals 15 residues. A word on this clone: Its antigen is still unknown.

The assay, immunoSEQ v3.0, was run at survey level. Generated by immunoSEQ multiplex PCR, the TCRdb table keeps only in-frame clones and is missing some. The sample consists of about 20,000 clones, about 86% of them appearing once. Donors needed at least one pre-ART PBMC sample plus at least two post-ART samples. V usage is TRBV5-1 and J usage is TRBJ1-1; D is unresolved. Source: unsorted PBMCs, taken 1.3 years after starting antiretroviral therapy. This clonotype was sampled from a man in his sixties with HIV. The CDR3, as DNA: TGCGCCAGCACCCTGATACCGGGGAACGGGGCTGAAGCTTTCTTT. Translated: CASTLIPGNGAEAFF.